This entry concerns a single T cell receptor beta chain. Its specificity is unknown. Some 30,000 T cell genomes, or around 180 ng DNA, went into the sorted-subset replicate PCRs. Repertoires were generated with immunoSEQ multiplex PCR, while TCRdb's copy carries only in-frame clones and drops some. The sample lists roughly 1,800,000 clones, about 95% seen once, with more than 0.95% in the top ten. This sample was taken from a study of shared clonotypes between healthy human individuals. Germline CDR1 PRHDT, CDR2 FYEKMQ (reference sequence). V lost 3 bases to trimming and J lost 4 bases; unmatched junction nucleotides: 5. CDR3 length: 15 residues. Study-wide results and limits: Non-shared clonotypes showed lower generation probabilities than clonotypes common to all four donors.

Naive CD8 isolation took CD45RO-negative cells positively selected for CCR7 and excluded terminally differentiated effector memory CD45RA+ cells. Donors included only healthy HIV-negative adults lacking recent acute infections or vaccinations. The rearrangement links TRBV13 to TRBJ2-1; TRBD2 aligns across 8 bases. Sequencing used naive CD8+ T cells sorted from blood. The receptor comes from a man in his late teens or twenties in good health. The CDR3: CASSFGLAGYNEQFF. The CDR3 DNA is TGTGCCAGCAGCTTCGGGTTAGCGGGGTACAATGAGCAGTTCTTC.